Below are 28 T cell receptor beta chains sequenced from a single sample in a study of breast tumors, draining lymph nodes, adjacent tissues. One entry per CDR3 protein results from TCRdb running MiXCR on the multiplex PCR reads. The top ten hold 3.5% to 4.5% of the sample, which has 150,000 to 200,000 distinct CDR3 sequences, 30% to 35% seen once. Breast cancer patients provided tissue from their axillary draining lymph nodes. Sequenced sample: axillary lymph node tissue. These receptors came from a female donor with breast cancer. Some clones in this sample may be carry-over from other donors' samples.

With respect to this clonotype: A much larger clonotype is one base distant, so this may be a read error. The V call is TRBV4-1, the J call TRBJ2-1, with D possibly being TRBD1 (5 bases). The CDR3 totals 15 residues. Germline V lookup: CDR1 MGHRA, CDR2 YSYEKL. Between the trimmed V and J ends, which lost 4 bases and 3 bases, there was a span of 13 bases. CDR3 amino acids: CASSRTDKDYNEQFF. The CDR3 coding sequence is TGCGCCAGCAGCCGGACGGACAAGGACTACAATGAGCAGTTCTTC.

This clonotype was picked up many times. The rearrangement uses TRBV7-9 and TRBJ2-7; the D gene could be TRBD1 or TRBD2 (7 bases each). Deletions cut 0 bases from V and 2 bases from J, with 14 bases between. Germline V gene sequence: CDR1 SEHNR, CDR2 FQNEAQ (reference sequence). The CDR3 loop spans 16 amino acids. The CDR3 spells CASSLAPGGATYEQYF. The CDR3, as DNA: TGTGCCAGCAGCTTAGCCCCAGGGGGGGCCACCTACGAGCAGTACTTC.

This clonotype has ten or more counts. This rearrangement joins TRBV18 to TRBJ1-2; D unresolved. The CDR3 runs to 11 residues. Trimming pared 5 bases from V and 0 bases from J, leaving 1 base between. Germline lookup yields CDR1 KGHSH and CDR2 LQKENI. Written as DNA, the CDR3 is TGTGCCAGCTCAACTAACTATGGCTACACCTTC. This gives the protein CASSTNYGYTF.

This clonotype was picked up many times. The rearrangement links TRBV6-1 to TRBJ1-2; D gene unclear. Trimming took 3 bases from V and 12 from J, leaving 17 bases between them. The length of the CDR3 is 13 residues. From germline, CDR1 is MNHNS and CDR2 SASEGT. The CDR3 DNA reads TGTGCCAGCAGTGAGCAAGGGAATTTGGTAAACACCTTC. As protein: CASSEQGNLVNTF.

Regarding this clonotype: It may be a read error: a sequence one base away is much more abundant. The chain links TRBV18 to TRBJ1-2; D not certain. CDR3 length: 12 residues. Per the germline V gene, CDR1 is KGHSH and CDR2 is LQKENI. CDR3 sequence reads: CASSPPSGDIAF. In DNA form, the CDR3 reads TGTGCCAGCTCACCACCGTCCGGGGATATCGCCTTC.

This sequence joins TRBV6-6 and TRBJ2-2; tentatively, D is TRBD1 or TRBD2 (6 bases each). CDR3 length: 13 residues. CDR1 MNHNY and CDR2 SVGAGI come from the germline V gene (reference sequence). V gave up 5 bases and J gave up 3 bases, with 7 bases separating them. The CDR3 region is CASSRGDTGELFF. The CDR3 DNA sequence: TGTGCCAGCAGTAGGGGGGACACCGGGGAGCTGTTTTTT.

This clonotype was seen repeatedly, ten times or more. The CDR3 DNA reads as TGCGCCAGCAGCCAAGATCGCAGTTGGGGTGAAAAACTGTTTTTT. This encodes CASSQDRSWGEKLFF. This chain uses TRBV4-1 with TRBJ1-4; D gene unclear. The CDR3 is 15 amino acids. The V end was cut by 0 bases, the J end by 7 bases, with 12 bases between. The germline V gene has CDR1 MGHRA and CDR2 YSYEKL.

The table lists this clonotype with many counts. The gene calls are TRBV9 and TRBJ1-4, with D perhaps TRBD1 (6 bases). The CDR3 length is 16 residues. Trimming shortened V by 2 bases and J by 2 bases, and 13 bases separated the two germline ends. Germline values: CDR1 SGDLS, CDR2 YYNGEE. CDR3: CASSVGTGGTNEKLFF. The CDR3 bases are TGTGCCAGCAGCGTTGGGACCGGGGGCACTAATGAAAAACTGTTTTTT.

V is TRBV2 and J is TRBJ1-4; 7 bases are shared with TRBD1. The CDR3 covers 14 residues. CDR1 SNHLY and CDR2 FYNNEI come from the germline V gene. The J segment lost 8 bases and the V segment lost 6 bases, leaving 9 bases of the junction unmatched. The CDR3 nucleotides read TGTGCCAGCAGCGCCAGGGGGTTGAGAGAAAAACTGTTTTTT. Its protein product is CASSARGLREKLFF.

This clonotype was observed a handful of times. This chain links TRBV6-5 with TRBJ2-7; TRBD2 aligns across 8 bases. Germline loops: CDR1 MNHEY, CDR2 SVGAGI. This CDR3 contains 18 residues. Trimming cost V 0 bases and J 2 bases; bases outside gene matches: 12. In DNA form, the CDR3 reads TGTGCCAGCAGTTACTCGGTTAGCGGGACCGAGAGGGCCTACGAGCAGTACTTC. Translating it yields CASSYSVSGTERAYEQYF.

CDR3 in amino acids: CASRVKQVSTDTQYF. CDR3 bases: TGTGCCAGTCGGGTGAAGCAGGTTAGCACAGATACGCAGTATTTT. The rearrangement uses TRBV19 and TRBJ2-3; D uncertain. Trimming removed 8 bases at V and 0 bases at J, with 15 bases between. The germline gives CDR1 LNHDA, CDR2 SQIVND (reference sequence). The CDR3 extends over 15 amino acids.

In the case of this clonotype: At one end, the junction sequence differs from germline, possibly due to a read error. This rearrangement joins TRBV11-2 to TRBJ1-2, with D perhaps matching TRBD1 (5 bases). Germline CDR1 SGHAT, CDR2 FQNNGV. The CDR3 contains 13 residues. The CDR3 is CASSPQDNHGYTF. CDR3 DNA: TGTGCCAGCAGCCCACAGGATAACCATGGCTACACCTTC. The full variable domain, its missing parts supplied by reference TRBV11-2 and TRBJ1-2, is EAGVAQSPRYKIIEKRQSVAFWCNPISGHATLYWYQQILGQGPKLLIQFQNNGVVDDSQLPKDRFSAERLKGVDSTLKIQPAKLEDSAVYLCASSPQDNHGYTFGSGTRLTVV.

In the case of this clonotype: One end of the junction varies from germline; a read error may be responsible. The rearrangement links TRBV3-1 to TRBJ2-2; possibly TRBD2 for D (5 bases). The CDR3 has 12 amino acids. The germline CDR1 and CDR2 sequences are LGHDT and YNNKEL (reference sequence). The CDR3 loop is CACRGKTGELFF. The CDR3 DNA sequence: TGTGCCTGCAGAGGGAAGACCGGGGAGCTGTTTTTT.

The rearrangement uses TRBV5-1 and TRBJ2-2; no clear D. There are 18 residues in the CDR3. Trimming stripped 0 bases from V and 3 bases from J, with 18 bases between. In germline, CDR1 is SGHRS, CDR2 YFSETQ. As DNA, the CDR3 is TGCGCCAGCAGCTTGGGAGGCCGGGCCCCCCGGGACACCGGGGAGCTGTTTTTT. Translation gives CASSLGGRAPRDTGELFF.

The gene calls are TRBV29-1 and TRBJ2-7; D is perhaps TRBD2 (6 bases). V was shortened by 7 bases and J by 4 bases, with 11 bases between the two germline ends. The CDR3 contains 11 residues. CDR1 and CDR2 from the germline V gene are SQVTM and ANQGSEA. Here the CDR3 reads CSGRAGYEQYF. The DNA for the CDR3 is TGCAGCGGGAGGGCGGGATACGAGCAGTACTTC.

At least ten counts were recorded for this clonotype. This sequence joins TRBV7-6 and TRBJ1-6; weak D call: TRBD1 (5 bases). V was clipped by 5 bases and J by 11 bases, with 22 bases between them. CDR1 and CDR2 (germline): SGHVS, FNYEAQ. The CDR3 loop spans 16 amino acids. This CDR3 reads CASSDLLGQGVTPLHF. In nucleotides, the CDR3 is TGTGCCAGCAGCGATCTCTTGGGGCAGGGCGTAACACCCCTCCACTTT.

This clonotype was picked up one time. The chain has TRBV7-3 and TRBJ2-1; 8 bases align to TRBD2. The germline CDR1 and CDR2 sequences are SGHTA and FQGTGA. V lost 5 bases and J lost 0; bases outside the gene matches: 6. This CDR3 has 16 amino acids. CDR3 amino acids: CASSGAGEISYNEQFF. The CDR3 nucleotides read TGTGCCAGCAGCGGAGCGGGGGAAATCTCCTACAATGAGCAGTTCTTC.

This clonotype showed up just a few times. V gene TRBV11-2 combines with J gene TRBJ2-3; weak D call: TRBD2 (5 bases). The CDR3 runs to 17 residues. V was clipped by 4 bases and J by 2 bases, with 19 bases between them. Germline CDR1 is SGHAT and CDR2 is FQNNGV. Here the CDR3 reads CASSWVVGAPPTDTQYF. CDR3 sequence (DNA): TGTGCCAGCAGCTGGGTCGTGGGAGCGCCGCCCACAGATACGCAGTATTTT.

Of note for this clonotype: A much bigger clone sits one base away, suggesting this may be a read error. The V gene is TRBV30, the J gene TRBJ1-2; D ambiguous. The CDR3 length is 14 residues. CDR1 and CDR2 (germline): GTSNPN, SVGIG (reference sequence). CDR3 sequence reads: CVWSPFQSIYGYTF. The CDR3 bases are TGTGTCTGGAGTCCGTTTCAGTCGATCTATGGCTACACCTTC. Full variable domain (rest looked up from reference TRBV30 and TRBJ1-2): SQTIHQWPATLVQPVGSPLSLECTVEGTSNPNLYWYRQAAGRGLQLLFYSVGIGQISSEVPQNLSASRPQDRQFILSSKKLLLSDSGFYLCVWSPFQSIYGYTFGSGTRLTVV.

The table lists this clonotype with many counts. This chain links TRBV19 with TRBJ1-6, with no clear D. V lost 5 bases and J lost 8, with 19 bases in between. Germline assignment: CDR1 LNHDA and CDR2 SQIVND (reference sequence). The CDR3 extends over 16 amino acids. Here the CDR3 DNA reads TGTGCCAGTAGTTTAAGTATATACCCCCTGGATTCACCCCTCCACTTT. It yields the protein CASSLSIYPLDSPLHF.

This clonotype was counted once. This chain's CDR3 is CASSASDRVPDTQYF. CDR3 nucleotides: TGTGCCAGCAGTGCTTCGGACAGGGTCCCAGATACGCAGTATTTT. This chain uses TRBV9 with TRBJ2-3, with 8 bases matching TRBD1. The CDR3 loop spans 15 amino acids. Germline values: CDR1 SGDLS, CDR2 YYNGEE. Losses at the gene ends were 5 bases for V and 4 bases for J; bases not matched to a gene: 9.

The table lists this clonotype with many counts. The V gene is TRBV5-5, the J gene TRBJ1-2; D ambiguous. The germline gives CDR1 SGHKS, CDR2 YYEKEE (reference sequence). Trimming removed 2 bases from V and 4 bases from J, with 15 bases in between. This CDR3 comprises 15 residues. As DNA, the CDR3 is TGTGCCAGCAGCTTTCAGGAACATCAGTTCTATGGCTACACCTTC. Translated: CASSFQEHQFYGYTF.

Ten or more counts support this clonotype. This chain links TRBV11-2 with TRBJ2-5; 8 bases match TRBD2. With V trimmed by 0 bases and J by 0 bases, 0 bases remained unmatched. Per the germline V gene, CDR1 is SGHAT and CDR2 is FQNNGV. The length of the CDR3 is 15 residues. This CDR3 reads CASSLELADQETQYF. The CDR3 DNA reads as TGTGCCAGCAGCTTAGAACTAGCGGACCAAGAGACCCAGTACTTC.

The CDR3 reads CASKTGGEKLFF. As DNA, the CDR3 is TGTGCCAGCAAGACGGGGGGGGAAAAACTGTTTTTT. The genes are TRBV9 and TRBJ1-4, with a weak D call TRBD1 (5 bases). In germline, CDR1 is SGDLS, CDR2 YYNGEE. The CDR3 has 12 amino acids. Trimming cost V 6 bases and J 8 bases, with 11 bases left between them.

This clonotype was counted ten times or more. In DNA form, the CDR3 reads TGTGCCAGCAGCTTAGAACCCCTCTCTGGGGCCAACGTCCTGACTTTC. It yields the protein CASSLEPLSGANVLTF. The chain uses TRBV7-8 and TRBJ2-6; no clear D gene. Per the germline V gene, CDR1 is SGHVS and CDR2 is FQNEAQ. The CDR3 loop spans 16 amino acids. Trimming removed 1 base at V and 0 bases at J, with 7 bases between.

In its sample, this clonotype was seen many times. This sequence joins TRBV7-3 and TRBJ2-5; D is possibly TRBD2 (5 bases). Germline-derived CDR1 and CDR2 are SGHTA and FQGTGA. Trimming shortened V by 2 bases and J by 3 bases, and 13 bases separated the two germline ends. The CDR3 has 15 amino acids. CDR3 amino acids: CASSLGSGREETQYF. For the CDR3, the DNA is TGTGCCAGCAGCTTAGGTTCGGGAAGGGAAGAGACCCAGTACTTC.

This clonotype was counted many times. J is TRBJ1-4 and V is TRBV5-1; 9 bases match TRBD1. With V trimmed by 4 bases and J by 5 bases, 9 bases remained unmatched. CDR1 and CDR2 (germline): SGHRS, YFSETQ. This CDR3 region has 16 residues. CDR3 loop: CASSGIGGQGNEKLFF. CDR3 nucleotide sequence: TGCGCCAGCAGCGGGATAGGGGGACAGGGAAATGAAAAACTGTTTTTT.

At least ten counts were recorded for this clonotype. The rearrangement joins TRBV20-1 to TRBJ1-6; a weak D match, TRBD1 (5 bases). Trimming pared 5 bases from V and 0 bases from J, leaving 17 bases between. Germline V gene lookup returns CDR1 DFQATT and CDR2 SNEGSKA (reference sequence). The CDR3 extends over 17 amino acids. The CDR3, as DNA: TGCAGTGCTCTGGGGGTTAAGGTAACCTCCTATAATTCACCCCTCCACTTT. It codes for CSALGVKVTSYNSPLHF.